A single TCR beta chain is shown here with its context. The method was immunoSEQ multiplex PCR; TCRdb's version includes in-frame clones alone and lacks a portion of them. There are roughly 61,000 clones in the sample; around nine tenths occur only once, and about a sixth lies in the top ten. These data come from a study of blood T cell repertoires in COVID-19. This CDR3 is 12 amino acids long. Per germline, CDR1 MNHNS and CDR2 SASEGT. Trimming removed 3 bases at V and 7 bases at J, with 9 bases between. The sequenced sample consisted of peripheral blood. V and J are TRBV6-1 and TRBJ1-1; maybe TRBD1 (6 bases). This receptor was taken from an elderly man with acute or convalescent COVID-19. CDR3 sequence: CASSDRTDEAFF. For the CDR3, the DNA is TGTGCCAGCAGTGACAGGACAGATGAAGCTTTCTTT.